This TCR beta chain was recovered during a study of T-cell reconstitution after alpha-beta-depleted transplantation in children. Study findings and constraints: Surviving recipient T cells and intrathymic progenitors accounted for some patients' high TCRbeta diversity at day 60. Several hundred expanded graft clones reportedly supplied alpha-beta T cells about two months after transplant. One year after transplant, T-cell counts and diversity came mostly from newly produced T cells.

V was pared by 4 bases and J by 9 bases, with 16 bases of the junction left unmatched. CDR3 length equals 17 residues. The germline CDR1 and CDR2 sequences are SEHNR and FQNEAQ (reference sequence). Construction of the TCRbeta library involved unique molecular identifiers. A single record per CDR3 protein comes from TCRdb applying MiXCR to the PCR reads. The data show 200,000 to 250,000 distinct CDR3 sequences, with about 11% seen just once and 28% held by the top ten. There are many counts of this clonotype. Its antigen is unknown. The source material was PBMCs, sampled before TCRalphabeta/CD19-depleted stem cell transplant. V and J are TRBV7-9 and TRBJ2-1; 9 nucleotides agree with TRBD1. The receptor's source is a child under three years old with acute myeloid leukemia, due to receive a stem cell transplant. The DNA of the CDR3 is TGTGCCAGCAGCTACCCACAGGGGGCGATGGGTCTGGGTGAGCAGTTCTTC. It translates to CASSYPQGAMGLGEQFF.